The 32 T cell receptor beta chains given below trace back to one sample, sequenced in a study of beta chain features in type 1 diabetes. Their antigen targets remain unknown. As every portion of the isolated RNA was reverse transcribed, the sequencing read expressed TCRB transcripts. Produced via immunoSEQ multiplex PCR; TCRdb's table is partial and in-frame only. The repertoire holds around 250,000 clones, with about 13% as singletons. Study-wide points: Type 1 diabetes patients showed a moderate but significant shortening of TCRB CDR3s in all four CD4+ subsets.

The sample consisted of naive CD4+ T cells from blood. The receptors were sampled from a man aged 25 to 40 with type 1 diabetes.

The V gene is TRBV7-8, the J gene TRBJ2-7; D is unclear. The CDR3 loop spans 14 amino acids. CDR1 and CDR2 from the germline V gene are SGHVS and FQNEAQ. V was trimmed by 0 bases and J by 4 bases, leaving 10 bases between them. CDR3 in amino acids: CASSLAVMSYEQYF. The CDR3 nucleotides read TGTGCCAGCAGCTTAGCAGTAATGAGTTACGAGCAGTACTTC.

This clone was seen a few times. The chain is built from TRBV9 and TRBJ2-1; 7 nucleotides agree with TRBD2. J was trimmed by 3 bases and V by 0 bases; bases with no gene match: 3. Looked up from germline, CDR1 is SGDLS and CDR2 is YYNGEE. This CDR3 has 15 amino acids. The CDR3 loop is CASSVGEGVYNEQFF. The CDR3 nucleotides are TGTGCCAGCAGCGTAGGGGAGGGAGTCTACAATGAGCAGTTCTTC.

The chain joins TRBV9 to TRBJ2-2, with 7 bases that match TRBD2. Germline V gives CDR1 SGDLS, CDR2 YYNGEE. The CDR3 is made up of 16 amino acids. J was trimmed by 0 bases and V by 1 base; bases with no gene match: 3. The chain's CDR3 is CASSVQAGANTGELFF. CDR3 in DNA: TGTGCCAGCAGCGTACAGGCGGGGGCGAACACCGGGGAGCTGTTTTTT.

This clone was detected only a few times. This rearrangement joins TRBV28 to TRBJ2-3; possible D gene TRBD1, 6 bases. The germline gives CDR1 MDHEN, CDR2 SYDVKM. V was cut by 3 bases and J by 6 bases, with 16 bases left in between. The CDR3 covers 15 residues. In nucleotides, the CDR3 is TGTGCCAGCAGTTTGGCCTCAGGGGCGGCGGATACGCAGTATTTT. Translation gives CASSLASGAADTQYF.

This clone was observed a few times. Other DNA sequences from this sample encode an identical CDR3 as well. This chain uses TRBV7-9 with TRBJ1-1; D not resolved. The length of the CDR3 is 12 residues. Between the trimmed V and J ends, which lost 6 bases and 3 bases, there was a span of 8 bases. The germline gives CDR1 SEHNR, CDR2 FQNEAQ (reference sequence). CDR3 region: CASSPRDTEAFF. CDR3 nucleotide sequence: TGTGCCAGCAGTCCGAGAGACACTGAAGCTTTCTTT.

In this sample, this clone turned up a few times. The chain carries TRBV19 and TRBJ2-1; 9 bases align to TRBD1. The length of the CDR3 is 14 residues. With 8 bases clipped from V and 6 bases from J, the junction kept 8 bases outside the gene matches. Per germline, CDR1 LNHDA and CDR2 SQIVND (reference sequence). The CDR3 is CASGPGQGANEQFF. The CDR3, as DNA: TGTGCCAGTGGTCCGGGACAGGGTGCCAATGAGCAGTTCTTC.

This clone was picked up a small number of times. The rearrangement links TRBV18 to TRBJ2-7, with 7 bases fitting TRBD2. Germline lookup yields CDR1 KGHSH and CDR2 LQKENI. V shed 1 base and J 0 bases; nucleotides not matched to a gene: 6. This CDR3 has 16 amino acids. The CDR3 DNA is TGTGCCAGCTCACCACAAAGCGGGATCCCCTCCTACGAGCAGTACTTC. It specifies CASSPQSGIPSYEQYF.

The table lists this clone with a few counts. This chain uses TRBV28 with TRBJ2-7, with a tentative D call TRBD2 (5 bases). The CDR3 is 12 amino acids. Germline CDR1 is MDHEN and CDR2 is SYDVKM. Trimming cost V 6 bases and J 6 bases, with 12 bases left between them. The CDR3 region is CASSPSGSEQYF. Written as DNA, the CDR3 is TGTGCCAGCAGCCCGTCGGGAAGCGAGCAGTACTTC.

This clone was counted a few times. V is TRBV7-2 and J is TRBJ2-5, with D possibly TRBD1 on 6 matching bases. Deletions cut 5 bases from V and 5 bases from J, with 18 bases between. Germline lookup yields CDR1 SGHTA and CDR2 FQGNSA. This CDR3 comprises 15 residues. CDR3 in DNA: TGTGCCAGCAGCGGAAGTCCCAGGGGCTGGGAGACCCAGTACTTC. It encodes CASSGSPRGWETQYF.

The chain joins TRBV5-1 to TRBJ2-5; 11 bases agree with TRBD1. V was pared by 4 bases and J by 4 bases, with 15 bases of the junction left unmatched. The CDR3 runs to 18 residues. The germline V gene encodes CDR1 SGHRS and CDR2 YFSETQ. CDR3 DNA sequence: TGCGCCAGCAGCCAAACGATCCTTGGACAGGGGGCGAGAGAGACCCAGTACTTC. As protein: CASSQTILGQGARETQYF.

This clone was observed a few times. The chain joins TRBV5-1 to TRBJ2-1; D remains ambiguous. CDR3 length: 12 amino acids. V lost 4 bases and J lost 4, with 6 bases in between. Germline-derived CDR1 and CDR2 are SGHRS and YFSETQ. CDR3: CASSLQYNEQFF. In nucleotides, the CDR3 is TGCGCCAGCAGCCTACAGTACAATGAGCAGTTCTTC.

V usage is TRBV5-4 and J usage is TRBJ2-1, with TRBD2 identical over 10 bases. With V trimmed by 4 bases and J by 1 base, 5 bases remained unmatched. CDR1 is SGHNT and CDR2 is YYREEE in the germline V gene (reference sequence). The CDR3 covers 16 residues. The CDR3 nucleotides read TGTGCCAGCAGCCCCCGGACTAGCGGTTCCTACAATGAGCAGTTCTTC. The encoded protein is CASSPRTSGSYNEQFF.

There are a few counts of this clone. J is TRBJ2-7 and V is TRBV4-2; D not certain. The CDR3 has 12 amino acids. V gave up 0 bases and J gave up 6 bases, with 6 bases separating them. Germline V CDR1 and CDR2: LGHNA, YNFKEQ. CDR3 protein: CASSQDSGEQYF. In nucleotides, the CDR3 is TGTGCCAGCAGCCAAGATTCGGGCGAGCAGTACTTC.

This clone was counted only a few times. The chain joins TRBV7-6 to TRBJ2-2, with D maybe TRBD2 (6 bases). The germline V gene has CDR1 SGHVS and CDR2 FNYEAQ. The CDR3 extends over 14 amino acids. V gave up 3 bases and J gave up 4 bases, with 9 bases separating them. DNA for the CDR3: TGTGCCAGCAGCTTCGGACTAACCACCGGGGAGCTGTTTTTT. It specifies CASSFGLTTGELFF.

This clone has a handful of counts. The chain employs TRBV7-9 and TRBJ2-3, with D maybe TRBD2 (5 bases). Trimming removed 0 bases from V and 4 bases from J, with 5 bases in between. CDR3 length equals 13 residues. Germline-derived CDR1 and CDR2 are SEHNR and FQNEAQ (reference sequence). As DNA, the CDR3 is TGTGCCAGCAGCTTAGCCGGGGCAGATACGCAGTATTTT. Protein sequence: CASSLAGADTQYF.

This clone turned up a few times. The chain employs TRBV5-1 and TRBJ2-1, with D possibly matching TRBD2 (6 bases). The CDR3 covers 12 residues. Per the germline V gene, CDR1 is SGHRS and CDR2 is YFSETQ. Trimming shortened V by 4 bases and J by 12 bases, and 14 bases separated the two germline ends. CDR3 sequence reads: CASSMLGLAQFF. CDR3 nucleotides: TGCGCCAGCAGCATGCTGGGACTGGCGCAGTTCTTC.

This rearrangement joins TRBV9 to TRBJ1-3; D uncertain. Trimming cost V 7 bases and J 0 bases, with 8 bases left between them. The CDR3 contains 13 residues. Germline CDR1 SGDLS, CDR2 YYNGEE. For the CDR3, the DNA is TGTGCCAGCTCGAGGTCCTCTGGAAACACCATATATTTT. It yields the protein CASSRSSGNTIYF. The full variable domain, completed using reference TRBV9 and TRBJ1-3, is DSGVTQTPKHLITATGQRVTLRCSPRSGDLSVYWYQQSLDQGLQFLIQYYNGEERAKGNILERFSAQQFPDLHSELNLSSLELGDSALYFCASSRSSGNTIYFGEGSWLTVV.

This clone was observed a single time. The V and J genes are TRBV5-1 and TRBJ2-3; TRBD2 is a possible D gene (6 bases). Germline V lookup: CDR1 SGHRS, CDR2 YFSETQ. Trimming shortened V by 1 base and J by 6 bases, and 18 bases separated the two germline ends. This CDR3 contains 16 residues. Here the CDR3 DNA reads TGCGCCAGCAGCTTGTGGGTTTCCGGGGACTCCGATACGCAGTATTTT. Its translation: CASSLWVSGDSDTQYF.

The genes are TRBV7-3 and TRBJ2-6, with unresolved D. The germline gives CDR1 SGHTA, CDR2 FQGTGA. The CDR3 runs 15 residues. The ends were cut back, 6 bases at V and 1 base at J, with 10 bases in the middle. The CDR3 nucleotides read TGTGCCAGCAGTCCTCGGAGTTCTGGGGCCAACGTCCTGACTTTC. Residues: CASSPRSSGANVLTF.

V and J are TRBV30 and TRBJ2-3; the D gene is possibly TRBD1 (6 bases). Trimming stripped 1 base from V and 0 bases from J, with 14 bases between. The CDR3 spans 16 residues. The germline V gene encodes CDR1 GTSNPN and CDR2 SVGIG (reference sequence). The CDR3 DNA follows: TGTGCCTGGAGTGGGCCGGGACACCATAGCACAGATACGCAGTATTTT. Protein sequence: CAWSGPGHHSTDTQYF.

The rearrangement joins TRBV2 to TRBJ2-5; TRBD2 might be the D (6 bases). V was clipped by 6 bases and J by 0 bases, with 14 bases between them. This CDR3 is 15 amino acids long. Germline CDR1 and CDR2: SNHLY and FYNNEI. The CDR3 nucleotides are TGTGCCAGCAGCCTAGGAGGAGGGGACCAAGAGACCCAGTACTTC. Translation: CASSLGGGDQETQYF.

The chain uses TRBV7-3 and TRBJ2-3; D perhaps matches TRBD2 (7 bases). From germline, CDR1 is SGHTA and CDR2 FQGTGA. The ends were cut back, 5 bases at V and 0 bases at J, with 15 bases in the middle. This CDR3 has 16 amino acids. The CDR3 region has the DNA TGTGCCAGCAGCCGAAGGGGGGGCGCTAGCACAGATACGCAGTATTTT. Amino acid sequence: CASSRRGGASTDTQYF.

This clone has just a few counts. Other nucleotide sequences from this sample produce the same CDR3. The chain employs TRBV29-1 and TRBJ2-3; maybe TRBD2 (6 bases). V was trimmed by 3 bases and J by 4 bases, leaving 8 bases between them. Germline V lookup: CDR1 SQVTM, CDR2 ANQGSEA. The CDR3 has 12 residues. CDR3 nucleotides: TGCAGCGTTGACGGGGGTGCAGATACGCAGTATTTT. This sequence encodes CSVDGGADTQYF.

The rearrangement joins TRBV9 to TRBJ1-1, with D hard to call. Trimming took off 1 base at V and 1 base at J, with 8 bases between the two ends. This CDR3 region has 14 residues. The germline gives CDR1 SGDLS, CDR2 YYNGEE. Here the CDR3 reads CASSVSNWNTEAFF. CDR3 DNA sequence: TGTGCCAGCAGCGTATCAAACTGGAACACTGAAGCTTTCTTT.

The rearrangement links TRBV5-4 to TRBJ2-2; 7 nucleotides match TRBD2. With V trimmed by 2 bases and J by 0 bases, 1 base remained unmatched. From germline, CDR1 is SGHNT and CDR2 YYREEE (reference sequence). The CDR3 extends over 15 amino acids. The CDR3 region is CASSFGTTNTGELFF. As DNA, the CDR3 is TGTGCCAGCAGCTTCGGGACTACGAACACCGGGGAGCTGTTTTTT.

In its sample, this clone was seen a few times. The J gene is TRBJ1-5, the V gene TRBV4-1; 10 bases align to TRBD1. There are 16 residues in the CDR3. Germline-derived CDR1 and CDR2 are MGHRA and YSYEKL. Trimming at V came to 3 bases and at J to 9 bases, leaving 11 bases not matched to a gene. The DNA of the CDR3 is TGCGCCAGCAGCCAGGGACAGGGGCCGGGTCGGAGGCCCCAGCATTTT. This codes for CASSQGQGPGRRPQHF.

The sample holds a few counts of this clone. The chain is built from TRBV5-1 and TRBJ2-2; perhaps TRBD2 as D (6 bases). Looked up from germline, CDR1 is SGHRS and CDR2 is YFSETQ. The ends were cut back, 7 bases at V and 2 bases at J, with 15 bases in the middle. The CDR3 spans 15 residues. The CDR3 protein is CASRTAGPNTGELFF. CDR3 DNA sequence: TGCGCCAGCCGTACCGCGGGACCCAACACCGGGGAGCTGTTTTTT.

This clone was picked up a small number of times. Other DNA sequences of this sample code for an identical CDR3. The CDR3 loop is CSVVAGGETQYF. CDR3 DNA sequence: TGCAGCGTCGTCGCAGGGGGAGAGACCCAGTACTTC. This chain uses TRBV29-1 with TRBJ2-5, with 7 nucleotides matching TRBD1. CDR1 is SQVTM, CDR2 ANQGSEA, per germline. This CDR3 is built from 12 residues. With V trimmed by 6 bases and J by 4 bases, 5 bases remained unmatched.

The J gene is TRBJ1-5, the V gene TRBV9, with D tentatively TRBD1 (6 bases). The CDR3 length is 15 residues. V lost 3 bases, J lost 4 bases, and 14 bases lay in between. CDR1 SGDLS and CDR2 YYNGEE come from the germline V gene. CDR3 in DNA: TGTGCCAGCAGCGGACCCGGGACACTTAATCAGCCCCAGCATTTT. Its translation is CASSGPGTLNQPQHF. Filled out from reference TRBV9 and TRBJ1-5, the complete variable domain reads DSGVTQTPKHLITATGQRVTLRCSPRSGDLSVYWYQQSLDQGLQFLIQYYNGEERAKGNILERFSAQQFPDLHSELNLSSLELGDSALYFCASSGPGTLNQPQHFGDGTRLSIL.

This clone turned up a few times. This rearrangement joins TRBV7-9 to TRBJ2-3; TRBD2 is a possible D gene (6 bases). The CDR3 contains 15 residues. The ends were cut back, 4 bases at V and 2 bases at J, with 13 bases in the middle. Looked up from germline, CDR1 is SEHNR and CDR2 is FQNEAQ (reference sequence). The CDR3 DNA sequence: TGTGCCAGCAGCTCCACGGGAGTAACCACAGATACGCAGTATTTT. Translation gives CASSSTGVTTDTQYF.

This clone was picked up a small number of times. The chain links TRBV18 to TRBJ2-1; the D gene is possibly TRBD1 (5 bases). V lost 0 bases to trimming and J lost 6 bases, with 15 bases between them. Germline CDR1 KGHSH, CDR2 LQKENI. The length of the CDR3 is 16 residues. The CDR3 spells CASSPPQGERTNEQFF. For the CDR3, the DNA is TGTGCCAGCTCACCACCTCAGGGTGAAAGAACCAATGAGCAGTTCTTC.

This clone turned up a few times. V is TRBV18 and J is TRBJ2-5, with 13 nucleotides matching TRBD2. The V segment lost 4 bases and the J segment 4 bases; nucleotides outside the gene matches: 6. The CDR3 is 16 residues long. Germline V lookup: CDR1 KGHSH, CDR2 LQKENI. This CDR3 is CASSLGLAGDRETQYF. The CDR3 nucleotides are TGTGCCAGCTCACTTGGACTAGCGGGAGATAGAGAGACCCAGTACTTC.